A selection of T cell receptor beta chains follows, all from one sample in a study of identical twins. TCRdb reanalysed the 5' RACE reads using MiXCR and keeps one entry per CDR3 protein. The data show around 1.7 million distinct CDR3 sequences, about 32% seen once. The sample was cord blood. The origin of the receptors is a newborn girl in good health. Both conserved end residues are part of each CDR3. Each record gives: CDR3 DNA, CDR3 protein, D gene, clone size, V gene, J gene. D genes are given only for firm matches. Where a row states a size, it is once, few, many or the class of an expanded clone; other rows omit it.

TGTGCCAGCAGTCACCGACTAGCGGGGCACAACAATGAGCAGTTCTTC	CASSHRLAGHNNEQFF	TRBD2	.	TRBV27	TRBJ2-1
TGTGCCAGCAGTTGGGTTGCAACTAATGAAAAACTGTTTTTT	CASSWVATNEKLFF	.	.	TRBV28	TRBJ1-4
TGTGCCAGCAGCCGGACGGAGGAGCAGTTCTTC	CASSRTEEQFF	.	few	TRBV4-2	TRBJ2-1
TGTGCCAGCAGTTCCCCCCAGGGTTTGGGATACAATGAGCAGTACTTC	CASSSPQGLGYNEQYF	.	.	TRBV6-5	TRBJ2-7
TGTGCCAGCAGTTCGACAGGGGGCCACACTGAAGCTTTCTTT	CASSSTGGHTEAFF	TRBD1	.	TRBV28	TRBJ1-1
TGCAGTGCTAGAGATCCCCCCAGGGGGCGCGATGAAAAACTGTTTTTT	CSARDPPRGRDEKLFF	TRBD1	few	TRBV20-1	TRBJ1-4
TGTGCCAGCAGCTTGGGGGACGGAAATTCACCCCTCCACTTT	CASSLGDGNSPLHF	.	few	TRBV7-9	TRBJ1-6
TGTGCCAGCAGCAAACTAGCGGGAGTTGAGCAGTACTTC	CASSKLAGVEQYF	.	.	TRBV21-1	TRBJ2-7
TGCAGTGCTAGGGCGGGACAGCCTAATGAAAAACTGTTTTTT	CSARAGQPNEKLFF	TRBD1	few	TRBV20-1	TRBJ1-4
TGCAGTGCTAGCAACTCGGGGGGCACCACAGATACGCAGTATTTT	CSASNSGGTTDTQYF	.	.	TRBV20-1	TRBJ2-3
TGCAGTGCCGGGACGGACCTAAACACTGAAGCTTTCTTT	CSAGTDLNTEAFF	.	.	TRBV20-1	TRBJ1-1
TGCAGTGCCCCAAGGTCGTCAGCTTACGAGCAGTACTTC	CSAPRSSAYEQYF	.	many	TRBV20-1	TRBJ2-7
TGTGCCAGCAGTGAATGGGGGGAACAAGAGACCCAGTACTTC	CASSEWGEQETQYF	.	few	TRBV25-1	TRBJ2-5
TGTGCCAGCACCGTAGGCTATGAGCAGTTCTTC	CASTVGYEQFF	.	.	TRBV28	TRBJ2-1
TGTGCCAGCAGGATTAGACCGGGACAGGCAGATACGCAGTATTTT	CASRIRPGQADTQYF	TRBD1	few	TRBV6-5	TRBJ2-3
TGTGCCAGCAGCCAAGGGACTAGCGGGTTAACCTACGAGCAGTACTTC	CASSQGTSGLTYEQYF	TRBD2	few	TRBV4-2	TRBJ2-7
TGTGCCAGCAGCTTAGGGGACAGGTACCAAGAGACCCAGTACTTC	CASSLGDRYQETQYF	TRBD1	many	TRBV11-2	TRBJ2-5
TGCGCCAGCACCGACAGGGGGCCTGGTGAGGACACTGAAGCTTTCTTT	CASTDRGPGEDTEAFF	TRBD1	.	TRBV23-1	TRBJ1-1
TGTGCCAGCAGCCAAGATTATGGGCTAGGTACCTACGAGCAGTACTTC	CASSQDYGLGTYEQYF	.	.	TRBV3-1	TRBJ2-7
TGCGCCAGCAGGACAGGGGGCGATAATTCACCCCTCCACTTT	CASRTGGDNSPLHF	TRBD1	.	TRBV5-1	TRBJ1-6
TGTGCCAGCAGCCCGGGACTAGTAGTTCGATTGGCCAACGTCCTGACTTTC	CASSPGLVVRLANVLTF	TRBD2	.	TRBV7-2	TRBJ2-6
TGTGCCAGCAGCTCCTTACTAGCGGCCTCTATTTTCTACGAGCAGTACTTC	CASSSLLAASIFYEQYF	TRBD2	few	TRBV7-2	TRBJ2-7
TGCAGTGCTTATACAGGAGATAGCAATCAGCCCCAGCATTTT	CSAYTGDSNQPQHF	.	few	TRBV20-1	TRBJ1-5
TGTGCCAGCTGTGCTACTAGCGGGGGCGGCTACGAGCAGTACTTC	CASCATSGGGYEQYF	TRBD2	.	TRBV2	TRBJ2-7
TGTGCCAGCAGCTTAGAGTCAGCGGCGGGAGGGGCCACAGATACGCAGTATTTT	CASSLESAAGGATDTQYF	TRBD2	.	TRBV7-8	TRBJ2-3
TGCAGCGTTGAGGGACAGGGATTAGATACGCAGTATTTT	CSVEGQGLDTQYF	TRBD1	many	TRBV29-1	TRBJ2-3
TGTGCCAGCAGTTTAACGGGACAGGGGGGAAATGAGCAGTTCTTC	CASSLTGQGGNEQFF	TRBD1	few	TRBV12-3/TRBV12-4	TRBJ2-1
TGCAGTGCTAGAGTGCCTCCGGGACAGGCATACAATGAGCAGTTCTTC	CSARVPPGQAYNEQFF	TRBD1	.	TRBV20-1	TRBJ2-1
TGCGCCAGCAGCAATAGGAACACTGAAGCTTTCTTT	CASSNRNTEAFF	.	.	TRBV5-1	TRBJ1-1
TGTGCCAGCAGTTACTCGATAACCTACCCGGACGGCCTCTACGAGCAGTACTTC	CASSYSITYPDGLYEQYF	.	few	TRBV6-6	TRBJ2-7
TGTGCCAGCAGTTGGGGGATCAAAAACATTCAGTACTTC	CASSWGIKNIQYF	.	few	TRBV28	TRBJ2-4
TGTGCCAGCAGTTTAAACAGGGCAACTTTCTTT	CASSLNRATFF	.	few	TRBV27	TRBJ1-1
TGTGCCAGCAGCTCGATCCGGGACAGGGGGATAGTCGAGCTGTTTTTT	CASSSIRDRGIVELFF	TRBD1	once	TRBV13	TRBJ2-2
TGCGCCAGCAGCCCGACAGGGGAGCGGCCAAACCCTGAAGCTTTCTTT	CASSPTGERPNPEAFF	TRBD1	.	TRBV5-1	TRBJ1-1
TGTGCCAGCAGCCCCCCCCGGGACAGGGGACTAAAATTCCTCACCGGGGAGCTGTTTTTT	CASSPPRDRGLKFLTGELFF	TRBD1	.	TRBV12-3/TRBV12-4	TRBJ2-2
TGTGCCAGCAGTTTAAGGACCGGACTGAGCACAGATACGCAGTATTTT	CASSLRTGLSTDTQYF	.	.	TRBV2	TRBJ2-3
TGCGCCAGCAGCCTTAGCGGGGAAAACGAGCGGTACTTC	CASSLSGENERYF	TRBD2	.	TRBV5-1	TRBJ2-4
TGTGCCAGCAGTTACTCGCTAAGGCAGCCCCAGCATTTT	CASSYSLRQPQHF	.	.	TRBV6-6	TRBJ1-5
TGTGCTAGTGGAGCCAACCTAGCGGGGGGATGGAATGAGCAGTTCTTC	CASGANLAGGWNEQFF	TRBD2	few	TRBV12-5	TRBJ2-1
TGCAGTGCTGCTCGAAGTGCCACCGGGGAGCTGTTTTTT	CSAARSATGELFF	.	.	TRBV20-1	TRBJ2-2
TGCAGTGCTAGGCCGGCAGATACGCAGTATTTT	CSARPADTQYF	.	few	TRBV20-1	TRBJ2-3
TGTGCCAGCAGATTACTGACGGGGGCCAAAAATGAGCAGTTCTTC	CASRLLTGAKNEQFF	.	few	TRBV5-6	TRBJ2-1
TGTGCCAGCAGCTTGGGACACGTTGAAAAACTGTTTTTT	CASSLGHVEKLFF	.	few	TRBV5-5	TRBJ1-4
TGTGCCAGCAGCCAAGACCGAGAACTCAAAAACATTCAGTACTTC	CASSQDRELKNIQYF	.	many	TRBV3-1	TRBJ2-4
TGTGCCAGCAGCCAAGTGACAGGGCGCCCTGAAGCTTTCTTT	CASSQVTGRPEAFF	TRBD1	few	TRBV3-1	TRBJ1-1
TGTGCCAGCAGTTCCCTTGACGGCTATGGCTACACCTTC	CASSSLDGYGYTF	.	many	TRBV27	TRBJ1-2
TGTGCCAGTAACGCCGGGACAGGGCCGCGTGAGCAGTTCTTC	CASNAGTGPREQFF	TRBD1	few	TRBV19	TRBJ2-1
TGTGCCAGCAGCTTGGAGTTCTTAGCGGGAGAATACGAGCAGTACTTC	CASSLEFLAGEYEQYF	TRBD2	few	TRBV5-6	TRBJ2-7
TGCAGTGCTAGGGCCCAGGGGCTAGCTAATGAAAAACTGTTTTTT	CSARAQGLANEKLFF	.	.	TRBV20-1	TRBJ1-4
TGCAGTGCACCAAATCAGGGGCAAGAGACCCAGTACTTC	CSAPNQGQETQYF	.	.	TRBV20-1	TRBJ2-5
TGCAGTGCGCAACCGGACATTCTGAGGGGTGAAGCTTTCTTT	CSAQPDILRGEAFF	.	.	TRBV20-1	TRBJ1-1
TGTGCCAGCAGCCAACTAGCGGGGGGGCCGGGTGATACGCAGTATTTT	CASSQLAGGPGDTQYF	TRBD2	.	TRBV4-2	TRBJ2-3
TGCGCCAGCAGCGGAGGGCTAGCCAAAAACATTCAGTACTTC	CASSGGLAKNIQYF	.	many	TRBV5-1	TRBJ2-4
TGTGCCAGCAGCCAAGATATCGGCAGTAGTTCCTACGAGCAGTACTTC	CASSQDIGSSSYEQYF	.	few	TRBV4-2	TRBJ2-7